Listed below are T cell receptor beta chains from one sample, sequenced in a study of T-cell reconstitution after alpha-beta-depleted transplantation in children. TCRdb analysed the PCR reads with MiXCR anew, one entry per CDR3 protein. The profile shows under 300,000 distinct CDR3 sequences, around 10% of them singletons. Source: peripheral blood, taken 180 days after TCRalphabeta/CD19-depleted stem cell transplant. The receptors stem from a male patient under 10 years old who had a stem cell transplant for chronic granulomatous disease, so the T cells may come from the graft donor. The CDR3 runs from the conserved cysteine through the conserved F or W. A D gene is named only where the DNA matches it firmly. Size is omitted from some rows. Given values are once, few, many or a class for expanded clones.

J: TRBJ1-3
size: many
V: TRBV4-3
D: -
CDR3: CASSLARGSGNTIYF
DNA: TGCGCCAGCAGCCTCGCAAGGGGTTCTGGAAACACCATATATTTT

J: TRBJ2-3
size: many
V: TRBV12-3/TRBV12-4
D: TRBD2
CDR3: CASSLQGLWGGRTDTQYF
DNA: TGTGCCAGCAGTCTACAAGGCTTGTGGGGGGGACGCACAGATACGCAGTATTTT

J: TRBJ2-5
size: -
V: TRBV5-6
D: -
CDR3: CASSGVGIQETQYF
DNA: TGTGCCAGCAGCGGGGTCGGGATCCAAGAGACCCAGTACTTC

J: TRBJ2-2
size: many
V: TRBV3-1
D: -
CDR3: CASSQLQGRTGELFF
DNA: TGTGCCAGCAGCCAACTTCAGGGAAGAACCGGGGAGCTGTTTTTT

J: TRBJ1-1
size: many
V: TRBV20-1
D: -
CDR3: CSARDQLNTEAFF
DNA: TGCAGTGCTAGAGATCAATTGAACACTGAAGCTTTCTTT

J: TRBJ2-4
size: many
V: TRBV12-3/TRBV12-4
D: -
CDR3: CASSFRNIQYF
DNA: TGTGCCAGCAGTTTTCGGAACATTCAGTACTTC

J: TRBJ2-7
size: medium-sized
V: TRBV4-3
D: -
CDR3: CASSQGLQGLYEQYF
DNA: TGCGCCAGCAGCCAAGGACTACAGGGCCTCTACGAGCAGTACTTC

J: TRBJ2-3
size: -
V: TRBV6-2/TRBV6-3
D: TRBD2
CDR3: CASSFPPGRGGQGTDTQYF
DNA: TGTGCCAGCAGTTTCCCCCCGGGGCGGGGGGGCCAGGGGACAGATACGCAGTATTTT

J: TRBJ1-5
size: few
V: TRBV12-3/TRBV12-4
D: -
CDR3: CASSLALMGSSYSNQPQHF
DNA: TGTGCCAGCAGTTTAGCGCTAATGGGCAGCTCATATAGCAATCAGCCCCAGCATTTT

J: TRBJ2-2
size: few
V: TRBV30
D: -
CDR3: CASIPTLTGELFF
DNA: TGTGCCTCCATCCCGACCCTCACCGGGGAGCTGTTTTTT

J: TRBJ2-3
size: many
V: TRBV12-3/TRBV12-4
D: -
CDR3: CASSFDSATQYF
DNA: TGTGCCAGCAGTTTCGACTCTGCTACGCAGTATTTT

J: TRBJ2-1
size: many
V: TRBV20-1
D: TRBD2
CDR3: CSARQSRREGAYNEQFF
DNA: TGCAGTGCTAGACAGTCAAGGCGGGAGGGCGCCTACAATGAGCAGTTCTTC

J: TRBJ2-3
size: many
V: TRBV27
D: TRBD2
CDR3: CASSPKGLAGGLDTQYF
DNA: TGTGCCAGCAGCCCCAAAGGGCTAGCGGGGGGGCTAGATACGCAGTATTTT

J: TRBJ2-5
size: many
V: TRBV4-1
D: TRBD1
CDR3: CASSQPEGQQETQYF
DNA: TGCGCCAGCAGCCAACCCGAGGGACAGCAAGAGACCCAGTACTTC

J: TRBJ1-3
size: many
V: TRBV9
D: -
CDR3: CASSDARDTRAPGNTIYF
DNA: TGTGCCAGCAGTGACGCCCGGGACACTCGGGCCCCTGGAAACACCATATATTTT

J: TRBJ2-1
size: many
V: TRBV20-1
D: TRBD2
CDR3: CSPLPGGRHGEQFF
DNA: TGCAGTCCCCTGCCGGGCGGGAGGCATGGAGAGCAGTTCTTC

J: TRBJ2-3
size: many
V: TRBV20-1
D: -
CDR3: CSASLPRTADTQYF
DNA: TGCAGTGCTAGCCTCCCCCGGACAGCAGATACGCAGTATTTT

J: TRBJ2-7
size: many
V: TRBV5-1
D: TRBD2
CDR3: CASSPTLAGGPSDEQYF
DNA: TGCGCCAGCAGTCCAACCTTAGCGGGAGGGCCTTCTGACGAGCAGTACTTC

J: TRBJ2-5
size: many
V: TRBV12-3/TRBV12-4
D: -
CDR3: CASSSTGTQETQYF
DNA: TGTGCCAGCAGCTCAACAGGGACCCAAGAGACCCAGTACTTC

J: TRBJ1-6
size: many
V: TRBV27
D: -
CDR3: CASGSAAYNSPLHF
DNA: TGTGCCAGCGGCAGCGCTGCGTATAATTCACCCCTCCACTTT

J: TRBJ2-7
size: few
V: TRBV18
D: TRBD1
CDR3: CASSARRGYEQYF
DNA: TGTGCCAGCTCAGCCCGCAGGGGGTACGAGCAGTACTTC

J: TRBJ2-3
size: -
V: TRBV20-1
D: TRBD2
CDR3: CSASGGAVTDTQYF
DNA: TGCAGTGCTAGCGGGGGGGCCGTCACAGATACGCAGTATTTT

J: TRBJ2-5
size: few
V: TRBV18
D: -
CDR3: CASSRRQDQETQYF
DNA: TGTGCCAGCTCACGACGGCAGGACCAAGAGACCCAGTACTTC

J: TRBJ2-1
size: -
V: TRBV5-8
D: -
CDR3: CASSLFDNEQFF
DNA: TGTGCCAGCAGCTTGTTCGACAATGAGCAGTTCTTC

J: TRBJ1-1
size: many
V: TRBV10-3
D: -
CDR3: CAISGGQRNTEAFF
DNA: TGTGCCATCAGTGGGGGACAAAGGAACACTGAAGCTTTCTTT

J: TRBJ2-1
size: -
V: TRBV5-6
D: -
CDR3: CASSGVLNEQFF
DNA: TGTGCCAGCAGCGGAGTATTGAATGAGCAGTTCTTC

J: TRBJ2-3
size: many
V: TRBV14
D: -
CDR3: CASSQILTDTQYF
DNA: TGTGCCAGCAGCCAAATACTCACAGATACGCAGTATTTT

J: TRBJ2-1
size: many
V: TRBV20-1
D: TRBD1
CDR3: CSARARQGAINEQFF
DNA: TGCAGTGCTAGAGCGAGACAGGGTGCCATCAATGAGCAGTTCTTC

J: TRBJ2-5
size: many
V: TRBV29-1
D: -
CDR3: CSGIGLARGTQYF
DNA: TGCAGCGGCATTGGGCTTGCGAGGGGGACCCAGTACTTC

J: TRBJ1-1
size: many
V: TRBV9
D: -
CDR3: CASSGIMNTEAFF
DNA: TGTGCCAGCAGCGGCATCATGAACACTGAAGCTTTCTTT

J: TRBJ1-3
size: many
V: TRBV27
D: TRBD1
CDR3: CASPGTGAVSGNTIYF
DNA: TGTGCCAGCCCCGGGACAGGGGCTGTCTCTGGAAACACCATATATTTT

J: TRBJ1-4
size: many
V: TRBV27
D: -
CDR3: CASSLRNANEKLFF
DNA: TGTGCCAGCAGCTTGCGGAATGCTAATGAAAAACTGTTTTTT

J: TRBJ2-5
size: many
V: TRBV12-3/TRBV12-4
D: -
CDR3: CASSQGGDNQETQYF
DNA: TGTGCCAGCAGCCAGGGCGGCGACAACCAAGAGACCCAGTACTTC

J: TRBJ2-7
size: many
V: TRBV18
D: -
CDR3: CASSPLRGPLTYEQYF
DNA: TGTGCCAGCTCACCTTTGCGGGGTCCCCTTACCTACGAGCAGTACTTC

J: TRBJ1-5
size: -
V: TRBV6-1
D: -
CDR3: CASRGPGVGNQPQHF
DNA: TGTGCCAGCCGGGGGCCCGGGGTCGGCAATCAGCCCCAGCATTTT

J: TRBJ2-1
size: many
V: TRBV7-2
D: TRBD2
CDR3: CASSLGGGSVYNEQFF
DNA: TGTGCCAGCAGCTTAGGGGGCGGGAGTGTCTACAATGAGCAGTTCTTC

J: TRBJ2-1
size: many
V: TRBV7-3
D: TRBD1
CDR3: CASSLSGTAENEQFF
DNA: TGTGCCAGCAGCTTAAGTGGGACAGCCGAGAATGAGCAGTTCTTC

J: TRBJ2-1
size: -
V: TRBV5-1
D: TRBD2
CDR3: CASNPGRGETTSGGNEQFF
DNA: TGCGCCAGCAACCCCGGTAGGGGGGAAACGACTAGCGGGGGGAATGAGCAGTTCTTC

J: TRBJ2-5
size: many
V: TRBV28
D: TRBD2
CDR3: CASSSSGTAGETQYF
DNA: TGTGCCAGCAGCTCTAGCGGAACGGCGGGGGAGACCCAGTACTTC

J: TRBJ2-3
size: many
V: TRBV10-1
D: -
CDR3: CASSDGFYTQYF
DNA: TGCGCCAGCAGTGACGGTTTTTATACGCAGTATTTT

J: TRBJ1-1
size: many
V: TRBV13
D: -
CDR3: CASSLGRDTRNTEAFF
DNA: TGTGCCAGCAGCTTGGGCAGGGACACAAGGAACACTGAAGCTTTCTTT

J: TRBJ2-5
size: many
V: TRBV10-3
D: TRBD1
CDR3: CAISGTGGQETQYF
DNA: TGTGCCATCAGCGGGACAGGGGGCCAAGAGACCCAGTACTTC

J: TRBJ2-1
size: many
V: TRBV20-1
D: -
CDR3: CSAPHVAEYNEQFF
DNA: TGCAGTGCTCCGCACGTAGCCGAATACAATGAGCAGTTCTTC

J: TRBJ1-1
size: many
V: TRBV5-1
D: TRBD1
CDR3: CASRPGQSSGEAFF
DNA: TGCGCCAGCAGACCGGGACAGTCCAGCGGCGAAGCTTTCTTT

J: TRBJ2-2
size: many
V: TRBV7-2
D: TRBD1
CDR3: CASSLNGQGTTNTGELFF
DNA: TGTGCCAGCAGCTTAAACGGACAGGGGACGACGAACACCGGGGAGCTGTTTTTT

J: TRBJ2-3
size: many
V: TRBV5-1
D: TRBD2
CDR3: CASSYLTSGRSDTQYF
DNA: TGCGCCAGCAGCTACCTGACTAGCGGGAGGTCAGATACGCAGTATTTT

J: TRBJ2-4
size: -
V: TRBV4-2
D: -
CDR3: CASSQEVVTKNIQYF
DNA: TGTGCCAGCAGCCAAGAGGTTGTGACCAAAAACATTCAGTACTTC

J: TRBJ2-7
size: many
V: TRBV9
D: -
CDR3: CASSWGGGSDEQYF
DNA: TGTGCCAGCAGCTGGGGAGGGGGATCCGACGAGCAGTACTTC

J: TRBJ2-7
size: many
V: TRBV20-1
D: TRBD1
CDR3: CSACCDRGYEQYF
DNA: TGCAGTGCTTGTTGCGACAGGGGCTACGAGCAGTACTTC

J: TRBJ2-1
size: many
V: TRBV20-1
D: -
CDR3: CSATQENNEQFF
DNA: TGCAGTGCTACCCAGGAAAACAATGAGCAGTTCTTC

J: TRBJ2-1
size: many
V: TRBV5-1
D: -
CDR3: CASSPDFSTYNEQFF
DNA: TGCGCCAGCAGCCCTGACTTCTCAACTTACAATGAGCAGTTCTTC

J: TRBJ2-1
size: many
V: TRBV2
D: TRBD1
CDR3: CASSVLDRALYNEQFF
DNA: TGTGCCAGCAGTGTGTTGGACAGGGCTCTCTACAATGAGCAGTTCTTC

J: TRBJ2-1
size: -
V: TRBV20-1
D: TRBD2
CDR3: CCARGLAGGPYNEQFF
DNA: TGCTGCGCTAGAGGGTTAGCGGGGGGACCCTACAATGAGCAGTTCTTC

J: TRBJ2-7
size: many
V: TRBV28
D: -
CDR3: CASSFLAGSYEQYF
DNA: TGTGCCAGCAGTTTTCTCGCGGGTTCCTACGAGCAGTACTTC

J: TRBJ2-1
size: many
V: TRBV29-1
D: TRBD1
CDR3: CSVCRGPVSYNEQFF
DNA: TGCAGCGTTTGCAGGGGGCCGGTATCCTACAATGAGCAGTTCTTC

J: TRBJ1-1
size: -
V: TRBV6-2/TRBV6-3
D: -
CDR3: CASSLRVGTEAFF
DNA: TGTGCCAGCAGTCTAAGGGTGGGCACTGAAGCTTTCTTT

J: TRBJ2-2
size: many
V: TRBV20-1
D: -
CDR3: CSASPGRGVTGSGELFF
DNA: TGCAGTGCTAGCCCCGGACGGGGGGTAACAGGGTCCGGGGAGCTGTTTTTT

J: TRBJ2-1
size: many
V: TRBV5-4
D: TRBD2
CDR3: CASSTGLAGGTNEQFF
DNA: TGTGCCAGCAGCACGGGACTAGCGGGAGGGACCAATGAGCAGTTCTTC

J: TRBJ2-7
size: many
V: TRBV20-1
D: -
CDR3: CSAREMGQAYEQYF
DNA: TGCAGTGCTAGAGAAATGGGCCAGGCCTACGAGCAGTACTTC